This T cell receptor beta chain was observed in a study of cytomegalovirus exposure and HLA in healthy donors. Study conclusions and caveats: Some TCR beta chains (164 of them) were listed as cytomegalovirus-associated. Later work showed greater clonal expansion in HLA-associated TCR beta chains than in equally common others. A later analysis linked 15,000 to 20,000 TCR beta sequences to HLA alleles at 0.05 false discovery rate.

This clone appeared a few times. The target antigen is unknown. 60 Vbeta and 13 Jbeta primers were used in PCR. Produced via immunoSEQ multiplex PCR; TCRdb's table is partial and in-frame only. The data hold 150,000 or so clones, with about 70% observed a single time. This TCR was recovered from a male donor in good health and CMV-seronegative. Sequencing was performed on PBMCs.

DNA of the CDR3: TGCGCCAGCAGCCAAGTGGGCGGGGTTGATTCACCCCTCCACTTT. Translated, it gives CASSQVGGVDSPLHF. The chain employs TRBV4-1 and TRBJ1-6; D is unresolved. The CDR3 is made up of 15 amino acids. From germline, CDR1 is MGHRA and CDR2 YSYEKL. Trimming took off 1 base at V and 8 bases at J, with 12 bases between the two ends.